The 25 T cell receptor beta chains given below trace back to one sample, sequenced in a study of T cells in women clearing cervical HPV infection. The protocol was immunoSEQ multiplex PCR, while the TCRdb copy is restricted to in-frame clones and leaves out a portion. In all, the sample yields 25,000 to 35,000 clones. The specimen was blood buffy coat. The receptors were gathered from a woman between 18 and 70 years old with a cervical HPV16 infection that either progressed to CIN3+ or cleared (not recorded which).

Remarks on this clone: The DNA ends 3 residues before the CDR3 does, and the rest of the CDR3 is filled in from the germline J gene. The chain joins TRBV7-8 to TRBJ1-1, with TRBD1 matching 7 bases. Germline V gives CDR1 SGHVS, CDR2 FQNEAQ. The V and J ends lost 3 bases and 1 base, in that order; junction bases with no gene match: 11. This CDR3 is 17 amino acids long. The CDR3 protein is CASSFDRDGVRNTEAFF. The part of the CDR3 DNA that was read is TGTGCCAGCAGCTTCGACAGGGATGGCGTTCGGAACACTGAA.

On this clone: The read ends 3 residues early relative to the CDR3; the germline J gene fills the gap. This chain uses TRBV29-1 with TRBJ2-3; a possible D gene is TRBD1 (6 bases). This CDR3 comprises 15 residues. Germline assignment: CDR1 SQVTM and CDR2 ANQGSEA. Trimming pared 8 bases from V and 3 bases from J, leaving 21 bases between. The DNA read from the CDR3 is TGCAGCCTTCGTAAGACAGGCGGGTTGACAGATACG. It encodes CSLRKTGGLTDT. The whole CDR3 region reads CSLRKTGGLTDTQYF.

Note on this clone: With the read ending 3 residues before the CDR3 end, the germline J gene is used to fill in that end. The V and J genes are TRBV2 and TRBJ2-1, with 9 bases lining up with TRBD2. Germline V CDR1 and CDR2: SNHLY, FYNNEI. The CDR3 is made up of 15 amino acids. Unmatched junction bases numbered 11, after V lost 6 bases and J lost 8 bases. The DNA read from the CDR3 is TGTGCCAGCAGGGGTCGCGGGGGGGCGGGCGATGAG. Its protein product is CASRGRGGAGDE. The whole CDR3 protein is CASRGRGGAGDEQFF.

As for this clone: The read terminates 3 residues before the CDR3 end, so the remaining end is supplied by the germline J gene. This rearrangement joins TRBV14 to TRBJ2-2; TRBD1 might be the D (5 bases). The CDR3 covers 13 residues. The germline V gene has CDR1 SGHDN and CDR2 FVKESK. The CDR3 bases that were read are TGTGCCAGCAGCCTCTCTGGGGCCAACGTG. Translated, it gives CASSLSGANV. The whole CDR3 protein reads CASSLSGANVLFF.

Worth noting for this clone: Read coverage stops 3 residues before the CDR3 terminus; the germline J gene supplies the remainder. The gene calls are TRBV19 and TRBJ1-2; D ambiguous. The V gene's germline CDR1 is LNHDA and CDR2 SQIVND (reference sequence). This CDR3 comprises 15 residues. CDR3 sequence: CASSVRLAGIHDYTF. The part of the CDR3 DNA that was read is TGTGCCAGTAGTGTTAGACTAGCGGGAATACACGAC.

Points on this clone: With the read ending 3 residues before the CDR3 end, the germline J gene is used to fill in that end. The chain employs TRBV19 and TRBJ2-7; 10 positions agree with TRBD2. The ends lost 5 bases at V and 6 bases at J; junction bases unmatched: 7. Germline CDR1 reads LNHDA; CDR2 reads SQIVND (reference sequence). The CDR3 loop spans 14 amino acids. The DNA read from the CDR3 is TGTGCCAGTAGTTCTAGGACTAGCGGCGTCGAG. It specifies CASSSRTSGVE. The whole CDR3 protein is CASSSRTSGVEQYF.

On this clone: The read ends 3 residues shy of where the CDR3 ends; the end is completed using the germline J gene. The chain has TRBV2 and TRBJ1-4, with 8 bases that match TRBD1. Per the germline V gene, CDR1 is SNHLY and CDR2 is FYNNEI. This CDR3 is 15 amino acids long. CDR3 DNA, as far as it was read: TGTGCCTCTCAGCGGGACAGGAGTTTGAATTCACCA. Translated: CASQRDRSLNSP. The complete CDR3 reads CASQRDRSLNSPLFF.

Remarks on this clone: With the read ending 3 residues before the CDR3 end, the germline J gene is used to fill in that end. The rearrangement joins TRBV11-3 to TRBJ1-6; tentatively, D is TRBD1 (5 bases). Trimming took 3 bases from V and 7 from J, leaving 10 bases between them. Germline values: CDR1 SGHNT, CDR2 YENEEA. This CDR3 has 14 residues. The CDR3 region is CASSFTSGNSPLHF. The sequenced part of the CDR3 DNA is TGTGCCAGCAGCTTTACGTCAGGGAATTCACCC.

Comment on this clone: The CDR3 goes on 3 residues after the read ends, and that part is filled in from the germline J gene. The chain has TRBV5-1 and TRBJ2-2; the D is unclear. Germline V CDR1 and CDR2: SGHRS, YFSETQ. The CDR3 loop spans 16 amino acids. V was trimmed by 0 bases and J by 5 bases, leaving 14 bases between them. CDR3 DNA, as far as it was read: TGCGCCAGCAGCTTGGGGTACGGGTCTGAGACCGGGGAG. Translating it yields CASSLGYGSETGE. The full CDR3 sequence reads CASSLGYGSETGELFF.

As concerns this clone: The CDR3 end falls 3 residues outside the read, so it is completed with the germline J gene. This sequence joins TRBV2 and TRBJ2-3; 10 positions match TRBD1. The CDR3 runs to 13 residues. Germline CDR1 reads SNHLY; CDR2 reads FYNNEI. CDR3 DNA, as far as it was read: TGTGCCACAACTCGGACAGGGGGAGAGACG. Translated: CATTRTGGET. The whole CDR3 protein is CATTRTGGETQYF.

A remark on this clone: The CDR3 is cut off 3 residues early in the read; its end comes from the germline J gene. The J gene is TRBJ1-2, the V gene TRBV19; D unclear. The CDR3 loop spans 17 amino acids. Germline loops: CDR1 LNHDA, CDR2 SQIVND (reference sequence). CDR3 residues: CASSIRASGLSFDDYTF. CDR3 bases read: TGTGCCAGTAGTATTCGGGCTAGCGGACTATCCTTTGACGAC.

To note about this clone: The read halts 3 residues ahead of the CDR3 end, with the missing end drawn from the germline J gene. The rearrangement joins TRBV7-2 to TRBJ2-7, with a weak D call TRBD1 (6 bases). This CDR3 contains 13 residues. The germline gives CDR1 SGHTA, CDR2 FQGNSA. V gave up 5 bases and J gave up 4 bases, with 12 bases separating them. The DNA read from the CDR3 is TGTGCCAGCAGCGGCTTGGGGGCATACGAG. Its translation: CASSGLGAYE. The entire CDR3 protein reads CASSGLGAYEQYF.

Note on this clone: The read ends 3 residues shy of where the CDR3 ends; the end is completed using the germline J gene. The chain combines TRBV20-1 with TRBJ2-7; 10 positions match TRBD1. The V gene end was trimmed by 6 bases and the J gene end by 3 bases; junction bases not matched to a gene: 11. This CDR3 comprises 15 residues. Looked up from germline, CDR1 is DFQATT and CDR2 is SNEGSKA (reference sequence). CDR3 region: CSATRQGAQIYEQYF. The covered CDR3 bases are TGCAGTGCCACCAGACAGGGGGCGCAGATCTACGAG.

A remark on this clone: Sequence at one end of the junction differs from germline and may be a read error. The read ends 3 residues before the CDR3 terminus; that terminus is restored from the germline J gene. V and J are TRBV7-7 and TRBJ2-1, with 9 nucleotides matching TRBD2. Germline CDR1 SSHAT, CDR2 FNYEAQ (reference sequence). The CDR3 has 15 residues. The CDR3 sequence is CASSFSGGPGDEQFF. The sequenced part of the CDR3 DNA is TGTGCTAGCAGCTTTAGCGGGGGTCCCGGCGATGAG.

Comments on this clone: The read is 3 residues too short to cover the CDR3 end, so that end is filled in from the germline J gene. The chain couples TRBV12-3 or TRBV12-4 to TRBJ2-2; 8 positions match TRBD2. The V gene end was trimmed by 6 bases and the J gene end by 4 bases; junction bases not matched to a gene: 10. The CDR3 length is 16 residues. The CDR3 bases that were read are TGTGCCAGCAGCCGGGGGGGTGCAGCGGGCACCGGGGAG. Translated: CASSRGGAAGTGE. In full, the CDR3 reads CASSRGGAAGTGELFF.

Details on this clone: The read finishes 3 residues shy of the CDR3 end, and the germline J gene is used to complete it. The J gene is TRBJ2-3, the V gene TRBV5-6; maybe TRBD2 (6 bases). CDR1 SGHDT and CDR2 YYEEEE come from the germline V gene. This CDR3 region has 14 residues. The V end was cut by 4 bases, the J end by 0 bases, with 9 bases between. The sequenced CDR3 bases are TGTGCCAGCAGCACCGGGACTAGCACAGATACG. Translation gives CASSTGTSTDT. The whole CDR3 reads CASSTGTSTDTQYF.

Worth noting for this clone: Read coverage stops 3 residues before the CDR3 terminus; the germline J gene supplies the remainder. The genes are TRBV5-4 and TRBJ1-2; no reliable D call. This CDR3 is 13 amino acids long. V was clipped by 1 base and J by 2 bases, with 6 bases between them. Germline lookup yields CDR1 SGHNT and CDR2 YYREEE (reference sequence). The CDR3 DNA, read in part, is TGTGCCAGCAGCTTGTACACCAACTATGGC. It yields the protein CASSLYTNYG. The full CDR3 reads CASSLYTNYGYTF.

About this clone: The read terminates 3 residues before the CDR3 end, so the remaining end is supplied by the germline J gene. This rearrangement joins TRBV20-1 to TRBJ2-1, with TRBD1 as a possible D gene (6 bases). The ends were cut back, 3 bases at V and 7 bases at J, with 16 bases in the middle. Germline V CDR1 and CDR2: DFQATT, SNEGSKA (reference sequence). There are 14 residues in the CDR3. The CDR3 sequence is CSASALRGMNEQFF. The CDR3 bases that were read are TGCAGTGCTAGTGCTCTAAGGGGGATGAATGAG.

About this clone: The missing CDR3 end, 3 residues past where the read stops, is filled in from the germline J gene. The chain couples TRBV7-8 to TRBJ1-2; the D gene is possibly TRBD1 (5 bases). The CDR3 has 14 amino acids. The germline V gene has CDR1 SGHVS and CDR2 FQNEAQ. CDR3 DNA, as far as it was read: TGTGCCAGCAGCCCGCCGGGACTAGCGTCCGAG. It codes for CASSPPGLASE. The complete CDR3 sequence is CASSPPGLASEYTF.

CDR3 DNA, as far as it was read: TGTGCCAGCAGCCTCGATAGCGGGAGCGGATACGAG. Translation gives CASSLDSGSGYE. The complete CDR3 protein is CASSLDSGSGYEQYF. V is TRBV9 and J is TRBJ2-7, with 9 bases aligning to TRBD2. The read stops 3 residues short of the end of the CDR3; the missing end is completed from the germline J gene. This CDR3 has 15 amino acids. Germline lookup yields CDR1 SGDLS and CDR2 YYNGEE. V shed 4 bases and J 4 bases; nucleotides not matched to a gene: 9.

As to this clone: The read halts 3 residues ahead of the CDR3 end, with the missing end drawn from the germline J gene. The rearrangement uses TRBV7-6 and TRBJ1-4, with 10 positions matching TRBD1. J gave up 5 bases and V 5 bases, and 11 bases lay outside the gene matches. Germline CDR1 and CDR2: SGHVS and FNYEAQ. The length of the CDR3 is 17 residues. CDR3 residues: CASSLQPGTGDNEKLFF. CDR3 DNA (partial): TGTGCCAGCAGCCTTCAACCCGGGACAGGGGACAATGAAAAA. The full variable domain, completed using reference TRBV7-6 and TRBJ1-4, is GAGVSQSPRYKVTKRGQDVALRCDPISGHVSLYWYRQALGQGPEFLTYFNYEAQQDKSGLPNDRFSAERPEGSISTLTIQRTEQRDSAMYRCASSLQPGTGDNEKLFFGSGTQLSVL.

The CDR3 sequence: CSASAGGTNEKLFF. The DNA read from the CDR3 is TGCAGTGCTAGTGCCGGGGGAACTAATGAAAAA. The chain has TRBV20-1 and TRBJ1-4, with TRBD1 as a possible D gene (5 bases). The CDR3 end lies 3 residues beyond the end of the read and is filled in from the germline J gene. Per the germline V gene, CDR1 is DFQATT and CDR2 is SNEGSKA (reference sequence). This CDR3 has 14 residues. The V and J ends lost 3 bases and 1 base respectively, with 9 bases between them.

The CDR3 sequence: CALTRGVHTEAFF. The sequenced part of the CDR3 DNA is TGTGCCTTGACGAGAGGGGTTCACACTGAA. The chain couples TRBV30 to TRBJ1-1; possibly TRBD1 for D (5 bases). The DNA ends 3 residues before the CDR3 does, and the rest of the CDR3 is filled in from the germline J gene. Deletions cut 7 bases from V and 3 bases from J, with 15 bases between. This CDR3 contains 13 residues. Germline CDR1 reads GTSNPN; CDR2 reads SVGIG (reference sequence). Together with reference TRBV30 and TRBJ1-1, the CDR3 gives the full variable domain: SQTIHQWPATLVQPVGSPLSLECTVEGTSNPNLYWYRQAAGRGLQLLFYSVGIGQISSEVPQNLSASRPQDRQFILSSKKLLLSDSGFYLCALTRGVHTEAFFGQGTRLTVV.

A note on this clone: The sequence runs out 3 residues before the end of the CDR3; the remainder is reconstructed from the germline J gene. The chain couples TRBV2 to TRBJ1-4, with a tentative D call TRBD1 (6 bases). The CDR3 has 13 residues. Germline V lookup: CDR1 SNHLY, CDR2 FYNNEI. Trimming cost V 7 bases and J 8 bases, with 14 bases left between them. The CDR3 sequence is CASKGGVREKLFF. The CDR3 bases that were read are TGTGCCAGCAAGGGGGGGGTCAGAGAAAAA.

The DNA read from the CDR3 is TGTGCCAGCAGACCCACCCAGGGGTACACTGAA. Its protein is CASRPTQGYTE. The full CDR3 reads CASRPTQGYTEAFF. The V call is TRBV7-9, the J call TRBJ1-1; perhaps TRBD1 as D (6 bases). The CDR3 goes on 3 residues after the read ends, and that part is filled in from the germline J gene. V was pared by 6 bases and J by 3 bases, with 14 bases between. The CDR3 is 14 residues long. Germline CDR1 and CDR2: SEHNR and FQNEAQ (reference sequence).